These T cell receptor beta chains were read from a single sample in a study of T cells in Graves' hyperthyroidism and ophthalmopathy. TCRdb used MiXCR to reprocess the multiplex PCR reads, holding one entry per CDR3 protein. This sample has about 400,000 distinct CDR3 sequences, with over 12% found just once. The sequenced sample was blood. The receptor source for this set is a man aged 45-60 years with Graves' ophthalmopathy. Both conserved end residues are part of each CDR3. The order of the fields is clone size, V gene, D gene, J gene, CDR3 length, CDR3 DNA, CDR3 protein. The D gene is left open where the match is weak. Not every row has a clone size; where given, it reads once, few, many or a size class.

clone size: many
V gene: TRBV20-1
D gene: .
J gene: TRBJ1-2
CDR3 length: 19
CDR3 DNA: TGCAGTGCTAGGCTCCCTGGAGGATCGGGATACGGGGAACTTGGAGGCTACACCTTC
CDR3 protein: CSARLPGGSGYGELGGYTF

clone size: many
V gene: TRBV7-2
D gene: .
J gene: TRBJ2-5
CDR3 length: 15
CDR3 DNA: TGTGCCAGCGGCGGGCCGAGGGGCCCCCAAGAGACCCAGTACTTC
CDR3 protein: CASGGPRGPQETQYF

clone size: many
V gene: TRBV2
D gene: TRBD2
J gene: TRBJ2-7
CDR3 length: 13
CDR3 DNA: TGTGCCAGTCTAGCGGGACTTGGCTACGAGCAGTACTTC
CDR3 protein: CASLAGLGYEQYF

clone size: many
V gene: TRBV30
D gene: .
J gene: TRBJ1-1
CDR3 length: 13
CDR3 DNA: TGTGCCTGGAGTGTATCCGGGGACACTGAAGCTTTCTTT
CDR3 protein: CAWSVSGDTEAFF

clone size: .
V gene: TRBV20-1
D gene: TRBD1
J gene: TRBJ1-3
CDR3 length: 13
CDR3 DNA: TGCAGTGCGGGGGACAGGGTTGGAAACACCATATATTTT
CDR3 protein: CSAGDRVGNTIYF

clone size: few
V gene: TRBV29-1
D gene: TRBD2
J gene: TRBJ2-1
CDR3 length: 16
CDR3 DNA: TGCAGCGTTGGAGGGTGGTCTAGCGGGCGGATCTATGAGCAGTTCTTC
CDR3 protein: CSVGGWSSGRIYEQFF

clone size: few
V gene: TRBV27
D gene: .
J gene: TRBJ2-2
CDR3 length: 15
CDR3 DNA: TGTGCCAGCAGTTTGGGACTGACGAACACCGGGGAGCTGTTTTTT
CDR3 protein: CASSLGLTNTGELFF

clone size: many
V gene: TRBV5-1
D gene: .
J gene: TRBJ1-5
CDR3 length: 15
CDR3 DNA: TGCGCCAGCAGCTTGACGGGGTCGGGCAATCAGCCCCAGCATTTT
CDR3 protein: CASSLTGSGNQPQHF

clone size: few
V gene: TRBV29-1
D gene: TRBD1
J gene: TRBJ2-5
CDR3 length: 12
CDR3 DNA: TGCAGCGCTACAGGGGGCGGCGAGACCCAGTACTTC
CDR3 protein: CSATGGGETQYF

clone size: .
V gene: TRBV3-1
D gene: .
J gene: TRBJ1-6
CDR3 length: 18
CDR3 DNA: TGTGCCAGCAGCCAAGTTTTGGTCAGTCCTCTTGGAAATTCACCCCTCCACTTT
CDR3 protein: CASSQVLVSPLGNSPLHF

clone size: .
V gene: TRBV7-9
D gene: TRBD2
J gene: TRBJ2-1
CDR3 length: 16
CDR3 DNA: TGTGCCAGCAGCTTTTCCCTTAGCGGGAGGGCTAATGAGCAGTTCTTC
CDR3 protein: CASSFSLSGRANEQFF

clone size: many
V gene: TRBV11-3
D gene: TRBD2
J gene: TRBJ2-1
CDR3 length: 17
CDR3 DNA: TGTGCCAGCAGCTCTTTCCTAAGACTAGCGGGAACGAGTGAGCAGTTCTTC
CDR3 protein: CASSSFLRLAGTSEQFF

clone size: .
V gene: TRBV19
D gene: .
J gene: TRBJ1-6
CDR3 length: 16
CDR3 DNA: TGTGCCAGTAGTATAGGGGGGAACCGGATTATGGTACCCCTCCACTTT
CDR3 protein: CASSIGGNRIMVPLHF

clone size: many
V gene: TRBV6-1
D gene: TRBD2
J gene: TRBJ2-7
CDR3 length: 18
CDR3 DNA: TGTGCCAGCACCCCAACATGGTCTAGCGGGAGCCCCCGCTACGAGCAGTACTTC
CDR3 protein: CASTPTWSSGSPRYEQYF

clone size: .
V gene: TRBV27
D gene: TRBD1
J gene: TRBJ2-7
CDR3 length: 15
CDR3 DNA: TGTGCCAGCAGTTCAAGGACAGGGGATATCTACGAGCAGTACTTC
CDR3 protein: CASSSRTGDIYEQYF

clone size: many
V gene: TRBV4-1
D gene: TRBD2
J gene: TRBJ2-5
CDR3 length: 13
CDR3 DNA: TGCGCCAGCAGCAAGCTAGCGGAAGAGACCCAGTACTTC
CDR3 protein: CASSKLAEETQYF

clone size: few
V gene: TRBV19
D gene: .
J gene: TRBJ1-1
CDR3 length: 14
CDR3 DNA: TGTGCCAGTAGTATCACCCGGACGAACACTGAAGCTTTCTTT
CDR3 protein: CASSITRTNTEAFF

clone size: many
V gene: TRBV12-3/TRBV12-4
D gene: .
J gene: TRBJ2-3
CDR3 length: 15
CDR3 DNA: TGTGCCAGCAGTTTCACCGGACAAAGCACAGATACGCAGTATTTT
CDR3 protein: CASSFTGQSTDTQYF

clone size: many
V gene: TRBV6-1
D gene: .
J gene: TRBJ2-3
CDR3 length: 18
CDR3 DNA: TGTGCCAGCAGTGAATTTTTCCTTGCCAGCTCTAGCACAGATACGCAGTATTTT
CDR3 protein: CASSEFFLASSSTDTQYF

clone size: .
V gene: TRBV28
D gene: TRBD1
J gene: TRBJ2-1
CDR3 length: 15
CDR3 DNA: TGTGCCAGCAGCACCCAGGGCAGGGGGCTGAATGAGCAGTTCTTC
CDR3 protein: CASSTQGRGLNEQFF

clone size: few
V gene: TRBV29-1
D gene: TRBD1
J gene: TRBJ2-3
CDR3 length: 13
CDR3 DNA: TGCAGTACAGCCCTCAGGGGGATGGATACGCAGTATTTT
CDR3 protein: CSTALRGMDTQYF

clone size: many
V gene: TRBV28
D gene: .
J gene: TRBJ1-1
CDR3 length: 15
CDR3 DNA: TGTGCCAGCAGTCGTCGGGCAGGGAGGGGCACTGAAGCTTTCTTT
CDR3 protein: CASSRRAGRGTEAFF

clone size: many
V gene: TRBV6-1
D gene: .
J gene: TRBJ1-5
CDR3 length: 14
CDR3 DNA: TGTGCCAGCAGTGCTGGCGCGGGCAATCAGCCCCAGCATTTT
CDR3 protein: CASSAGAGNQPQHF

clone size: .
V gene: TRBV10-3
D gene: TRBD1
J gene: TRBJ1-1
CDR3 length: 13
CDR3 DNA: TGTGCCATCACCCCGACAGGGTCGACTGAAGCTTTCTTT
CDR3 protein: CAITPTGSTEAFF

clone size: .
V gene: TRBV12-3/TRBV12-4
D gene: .
J gene: TRBJ1-1
CDR3 length: 16
CDR3 DNA: TGTGCCAGCAGTCCGCCGACTCCGCAGAGGTCTACTGAAGCTTTCTTT
CDR3 protein: CASSPPTPQRSTEAFF

clone size: .
V gene: TRBV2
D gene: TRBD1
J gene: TRBJ1-3
CDR3 length: 14
CDR3 DNA: TGTGCCAGCGGGGGACAGAAGAAGGGAAACACCATATATTTT
CDR3 protein: CASGGQKKGNTIYF

clone size: .
V gene: TRBV7-9
D gene: .
J gene: TRBJ2-5
CDR3 length: 16
CDR3 DNA: TGTGCCAGCAGCTTAAAAGTGGTTAGCACTCAAGAGACCCAGTACTTC
CDR3 protein: CASSLKVVSTQETQYF

clone size: few
V gene: TRBV29-1
D gene: .
J gene: TRBJ1-2
CDR3 length: 13
CDR3 DNA: TGCAGCGAAGGCCCGGGGGGCGACTATGGCTACACCTTC
CDR3 protein: CSEGPGGDYGYTF

clone size: .
V gene: TRBV10-3
D gene: .
J gene: TRBJ2-5
CDR3 length: 17
CDR3 DNA: TGTGCCATCAGTGAGTCGATGGGTGCGGGATCCCAAGAGACCCAGTACTTC
CDR3 protein: CAISESMGAGSQETQYF

clone size: .
V gene: TRBV6-1
D gene: .
J gene: TRBJ2-6
CDR3 length: 16
CDR3 DNA: TGTGCCAGCAGTTACCTCAGGGGCACGGGGGCCAACGTCCTGACTTTC
CDR3 protein: CASSYLRGTGANVLTF

clone size: many
V gene: TRBV12-3/TRBV12-4
D gene: .
J gene: TRBJ2-7
CDR3 length: 17
CDR3 DNA: TGTGCCAGCAGCCCTGGGGGGTTAGCGACCATTCGGGGCGAGCAGTACTTC
CDR3 protein: CASSPGGLATIRGEQYF

clone size: many
V gene: TRBV30
D gene: TRBD1
J gene: TRBJ1-5
CDR3 length: 15
CDR3 DNA: TGTGCCTGGAGTGCACAGGGGGCTGCCGGTCAGCCCCAGCATTTT
CDR3 protein: CAWSAQGAAGQPQHF

clone size: .
V gene: TRBV12-3/TRBV12-4
D gene: TRBD2
J gene: TRBJ2-1
CDR3 length: 17
CDR3 DNA: TGTGCCAGCAGTCCCCCCACAAGCGGGGTTTCCTACAATGAGCAGTTCTTC
CDR3 protein: CASSPPTSGVSYNEQFF

clone size: few
V gene: TRBV28
D gene: .
J gene: TRBJ1-1
CDR3 length: 13
CDR3 DNA: TGTGCCAGCCATTTGGAGGGCCGGACTGAAGCTTTCTTT
CDR3 protein: CASHLEGRTEAFF

clone size: many
V gene: TRBV12-3/TRBV12-4
D gene: .
J gene: TRBJ2-5
CDR3 length: 14
CDR3 DNA: TGTGCCAGCTCGGTCTGGGCAGGGGGGGAGACCCAGTACTTC
CDR3 protein: CASSVWAGGETQYF

clone size: .
V gene: TRBV11-1
D gene: .
J gene: TRBJ2-1
CDR3 length: 16
CDR3 DNA: TGTGCCAGCAGCTTAGCGGGCAACACAATAAGAAGTGAGCAGTTCTTC
CDR3 protein: CASSLAGNTIRSEQFF

clone size: many
V gene: TRBV27
D gene: .
J gene: TRBJ2-5
CDR3 length: 18
CDR3 DNA: TGTGCCAGCAGTTTATCGATAGTGGGGCACCTTATTCAAGAGACCCAGTACTTC
CDR3 protein: CASSLSIVGHLIQETQYF

clone size: .
V gene: TRBV11-2
D gene: .
J gene: TRBJ2-7
CDR3 length: 16
CDR3 DNA: TGTGCCAGTGCAACTATTACAGGAGGGTCCAGCTACGAGCAGTACTTC
CDR3 protein: CASATITGGSSYEQYF

clone size: .
V gene: TRBV28
D gene: TRBD1
J gene: TRBJ1-1
CDR3 length: 14
CDR3 DNA: TGTGCCAGCAAACGGACAGGGATGAACACTGAAGCTTTCTTT
CDR3 protein: CASKRTGMNTEAFF

clone size: many
V gene: TRBV3-1
D gene: TRBD1
J gene: TRBJ2-2
CDR3 length: 16
CDR3 DNA: TGTGCCAGCAGGCGTCCCGGACAGGGACGAACCGGGGAGCTGTTTTTT
CDR3 protein: CASRRPGQGRTGELFF

clone size: many
V gene: TRBV9
D gene: TRBD1
J gene: TRBJ2-7
CDR3 length: 12
CDR3 DNA: TGTGCCAGCAGTGCAGGGGGTTACGAGCAGTACTTC
CDR3 protein: CASSAGGYEQYF

clone size: few
V gene: TRBV7-9
D gene: .
J gene: TRBJ2-1
CDR3 length: 14
CDR3 DNA: TGTGCCAGCAGCTTAGAGGTAACCTACAATGAGCAGTTCTTC
CDR3 protein: CASSLEVTYNEQFF

clone size: many
V gene: TRBV2
D gene: TRBD1
J gene: TRBJ1-4
CDR3 length: 13
CDR3 DNA: TGTGCCAGCAGAGCCGGGACAGTTGAAAAACTGTTTTTT
CDR3 protein: CASRAGTVEKLFF

clone size: few
V gene: TRBV13
D gene: .
J gene: TRBJ1-1
CDR3 length: 13
CDR3 DNA: TGTGCCAGTTCCGAAACTATCTTAACTGAAGCTTTCTTT
CDR3 protein: CASSETILTEAFF

clone size: few
V gene: TRBV19
D gene: TRBD1
J gene: TRBJ2-7
CDR3 length: 14
CDR3 DNA: TGTGCCAGTAGTCCCGGACAGGCCCACTACGAGCAGTACTTC
CDR3 protein: CASSPGQAHYEQYF

clone size: .
V gene: TRBV6-5
D gene: TRBD1
J gene: TRBJ2-7
CDR3 length: 15
CDR3 DNA: TGTGCCAGCACTTCCGCGGGACAGGGCCCTACGAGGGGGTACTTC
CDR3 protein: CASTSAGQGPTRGYF

clone size: many
V gene: TRBV6-1
D gene: .
J gene: TRBJ2-7
CDR3 length: 12
CDR3 DNA: TGTGCCAGCAGTTTCCTGGCCTACGAGCAGTACTTC
CDR3 protein: CASSFLAYEQYF

clone size: few
V gene: TRBV6-5
D gene: .
J gene: TRBJ2-7
CDR3 length: 16
CDR3 DNA: TGTGCCAGCAGTTCTGGAGGCGCGGGGGCCTCCTACGAGCAGTACTTC
CDR3 protein: CASSSGGAGASYEQYF

clone size: .
V gene: TRBV3-1
D gene: .
J gene: TRBJ1-6
CDR3 length: 14
CDR3 DNA: TGTGCCACTAAGCCCGGTCGTGGTAATTCACCCCTCCACTTT
CDR3 protein: CATKPGRGNSPLHF

clone size: few
V gene: TRBV6-2/TRBV6-3
D gene: .
J gene: TRBJ2-1
CDR3 length: 14
CDR3 DNA: TGTGCCAGCAAGGCGGATAGCTCCTACAATGAGCAGTTCTTC
CDR3 protein: CASKADSSYNEQFF

clone size: many
V gene: TRBV29-1
D gene: .
J gene: TRBJ2-7
CDR3 length: 14
CDR3 DNA: TGCAGCGCTCAGTTCGGCGGGCCTTACGTCGAGCAGTACTTC
CDR3 protein: CSAQFGGPYVEQYF

clone size: few
V gene: TRBV5-6
D gene: .
J gene: TRBJ1-3
CDR3 length: 15
CDR3 DNA: TGTGCCAGCAGCTTGGATGCAGGGTTCGGAAACACCATATATTTT
CDR3 protein: CASSLDAGFGNTIYF

clone size: .
V gene: TRBV15
D gene: .
J gene: TRBJ1-5
CDR3 length: 16
CDR3 DNA: TGTGCCACCAGCAGAGATCCTCAGGGGAGCAATCAGCCCCAGCATTTT
CDR3 protein: CATSRDPQGSNQPQHF